Here is one T cell receptor (beta chain) with its context. The clone's antigen remains unknown. One base away there is no much larger clone; base qualities are not given. The CDR3, cysteine through phenylalanine, is 14 amino acids long. Of all the DNA, just the CDR3 is kept, 42 bases in frame from base 1. The germline V gene specifies SGHVS as CDR1 and FNYEAQ as CDR2. V drops 4 bases and J drops 1 base, leaving 10 bases in between. Library construction relied on 5' RACE. Sequencing took place on an Illumina HiSeq 2500. A second roughly 6 to 11 cycle PCR used a sample-barcoded 5' primer and a J-beta primer mix. A unique molecular identifier was introduced onto each TCR beta cDNA molecule by a template-switch 5' adaptor carrying 12 random nucleotides. Each sample yielded at least 3 million CDR3-containing paired-end reads. First-strand cDNA was synthesized from all RNA with the Mint cDNA synthesis kit, primed by a TRBC-specific oligonucleotide. All cDNA was treated with uracil-DNA glycosylase and then went through a first 18-cycle PCR with the universal primers M1SS and BC2_uni_R. From the authors' description of their analysis: Each sample was normalized by randomly selecting 1 million high-quality reads, each carrying a distinct molecular identifier. Reads sharing molecular identifiers were discarded rather than binned into consensus sequences. CDR3 identification, clonotype clustering and error correction used MiTCR with a Q25 quality threshold and the strictest error-elimination algorithm. A nonparametric unseen species model with Euler transformation was used to estimate a lower bound on total TCR beta diversity. In TCRdb, the public reads were trimmed at Q25 with fastp and aligned with MiXCR, with productive beta chains retained. Under each unique CDR3 protein, matching rows form one entry showing the most common genes and DNA. V and J calls and clone size were set by TCRdb, not the authors. Across this sample there are 1.5 million or so distinct CDR3 sequences, with around 40% seen only once. About 4% of the sample is held by the ten biggest clonotypes.

This entry is derived from a study of blood T cells in healthy people across ages (dated by TCRdb to the mid-2010s). Notes on the research overall: In model experiments, roughly one uniquely barcoded TCR beta cDNA molecule per two T cells was captured by template switching. The study measured age-related changes in TCR beta repertoire diversity using deep sequencing normalized with unique cDNA molecular identifiers. Four age groups were formed from the donors: young (average 16 years), middle-aged (just under 40), aged (roughly 56) and long-lived (about 75). To avoid experimental bias, donors of different ages were spread randomly across the sequencing lanes. The study analyzed two additional independent replicas of 1 million unique cDNA reads from the same blood draw for two donors, one aged 18 to 29 and one aged 80 or older.

The donors were some 39 Caucasian individuals from Russia, aged roughly 6 to 90 years, who were systemically healthy. Roughly 9.5 milliliters of peripheral blood were drawn from each donor into EDTA-treated Vacutainer tubes. Ficoll-Paque density-gradient centrifugation was used to isolate PBMCs, with at least 6.5 million per sample. Trizol reagent was used to extract total RNA from the PBMCs, yielding at least 6 micrograms per sample. For every donor, flow cytometry on a PBMC aliquot measured the percentage of naive CD45RAhigh/CD27high T cells. Points the paper makes about the study in general: Since profiling was done on bulk unsorted PBMCs, naive and antigen-experienced compartments could not be conclusively compared. Because donor CMV infection status was unknown, age-related changes in expanded clonotypes were potentially confounded. As age increased, observed TCR beta diversity per million T cells dropped in a roughly linear way, and a significant reduction was already evident by age 40. Estimates of total diversity based on one million sequenced T cells were considered lower bounds and underestimates. The percentage of naive T cells measured by flow cytometry correlated strongly with observed TCR beta diversity. The long-lived group showed more naive CD4+ T cells, fewer expanded clones and increased TCR diversity than the aged group, suggesting age selection.

Source material: blood. This TCR came from a young woman in good health. The rearranged chain carries TRBV7-6 and TRBJ2-5; the D gene cannot be named for sure. The CDR3 amino acid sequence is: CASSSSGSQETQYF. The nucleotide sequence reads TGTGCCAGCAGCTCCTCCGGTTCCCAAGAGACCCAGTACTTC.